The 31 T cell receptor beta chains listed next were all sequenced from one sample in a study of blood T cell repertoires in COVID-19 (dated by TCRdb to the early 2020s). The library was obtained by the immunoSEQ multiplex PCR assay. The source is immuneACCESS, and TCRdb retained only in-frame sequences with V and J called. Part of the clones is not carried over; for the studies checked, unresolved V genes explain less than half of this, and the remainder is unexplained. Present in this sample are under 70,000 clones, around 80% of which were seen just once. 15% to 20% of the sample belongs to the ten largest clones. Sequenced sample: peripheral blood. The receptors here all came from a man between 60 and 75 years old with acute or convalescent COVID-19.

This chain connects TRBV30 to TRBJ2-5, with D possibly TRBD2 on 6 matching bases. The length of the CDR3 is 14 residues. Germline V gene lookup returns CDR1 GTSNPN and CDR2 SVGIG (reference sequence). V gave up 1 base and J gave up 0 bases, with 9 bases separating them. The CDR3 DNA reads TGTGCCTGGAGTGCCTTAGCGGACCAAGAGACCCAGTACTTC. Translated: CAWSALADQETQYF.

This chain uses TRBV24-1 with TRBJ1-1; D uncertain. This CDR3 is built from 11 residues. Looked up from germline, CDR1 is KGHDR and CDR2 is SFDVKD. The V gene lost 6 bases and the J gene lost 1 base, with 2 bases spanning the gap. This CDR3 is CATSQNTEAFF. The CDR3 nucleotides read TGTGCCACCAGTCAGAACACTGAAGCTTTCTTT.

This clone was observed a few times. J is TRBJ1-4 and V is TRBV30, with D uncertain. This CDR3 contains 15 residues. Germline CDR1 and CDR2: GTSNPN and SVGIG (reference sequence). Trimming cost V 0 bases and J 0 bases, with 8 bases left between them. This CDR3 is CAWSVNAATNEKLFF. The CDR3 DNA sequence: TGTGCCTGGAGTGTTAACGCAGCAACTAATGAAAAACTGTTTTTT.

The gene calls are TRBV3-1 (or the pseudogene TRBV3-2) and TRBJ2-1, with TRBD2 matching over 8 bases. CDR1 is LGHDT, CDR2 YNNKEL, per germline (reference sequence). J was trimmed by 7 bases and V by 0 bases; bases with no gene match: 8. The CDR3 loop spans 16 amino acids. CDR3 sequence: CASSQDGPGGWNEQFF. The CDR3 nucleotides read TGTGCCAGCAGCCAAGATGGGCCGGGAGGGTGGAATGAGCAGTTCTTC.

The J gene is TRBJ2-7, the V gene TRBV4-1, with D possibly matching TRBD1 (6 bases). CDR1 and CDR2 (germline): MGHRA, YSYEKL. This CDR3 is built from 15 residues. The germline V and J ends were trimmed by 1 base and 2 bases, with 12 bases remaining between them. DNA for the CDR3: TGCGCCAGCAGCCAAGTGGGGACAATGGCCTACGAGCAGTACTTC. Translation gives CASSQVGTMAYEQYF.

CDR3 bases: TGTGCCAGCAGCTTGGGGCAGGGCCAGGAGGGCTACACCTTC. This encodes CASSLGQGQEGYTF. This chain connects TRBV5-4 to TRBJ1-2; D perhaps matches TRBD1 (5 bases). The V gene lost 0 bases and the J gene lost 8 bases, with 14 bases spanning the gap. The germline V gene has CDR1 SGHNT and CDR2 YYREEE (reference sequence). This CDR3 has 14 amino acids.

This clone is classed as medium-sized. The CDR3 loop reads CASSLAMGQGADYGYTF. CDR3 DNA sequence: TGTGCCAGCAGTTTGGCTATGGGACAGGGGGCTGACTATGGCTACACCTTC. V gene TRBV27 combines with J gene TRBJ1-2; 12 bases are a match to TRBD1. CDR3 length equals 17 residues. Germline assignment: CDR1 MNHEY and CDR2 SMNVEV (reference sequence). Trimming removed 3 bases from V and 3 bases from J; junction bases left unmatched: 8.

V is TRBV30 and J is TRBJ2-2; 7 nucleotides line up with TRBD2. Germline trimming cut 3 bases from V and 6 bases from J; bases unmatched to any gene: 10. The CDR3 extends over 15 amino acids. In germline, CDR1 is GTSNPN, CDR2 SVGIG (reference sequence). This chain's CDR3 is CAWRPRGRWAGELFF. The CDR3 bases are TGTGCCTGGAGACCGCGCGGGAGATGGGCCGGGGAGCTGTTTTTT.

This clone was detected only once. The rearrangement joins TRBV28 to TRBJ1-3; 8 bases align to TRBD1. Looked up from germline, CDR1 is MDHEN and CDR2 is SYDVKM. The V segment lost 4 bases and the J segment 4 bases; nucleotides outside the gene matches: 6. This CDR3 is built from 15 residues. CDR3 region: CASSYAGGSGNTIYF. CDR3 nucleotides: TGTGCCAGCAGTTATGCAGGGGGCTCGGGAAACACCATATATTTT.

The rearrangement uses TRBV2 and TRBJ2-7; 14 bases map to TRBD2. The CDR3 length is 15 residues. With 6 bases clipped from V and 2 bases from J, the junction kept 3 bases outside the gene matches. Germline V gene data show CDR1 as SNHLY and CDR2 as FYNNEI. The CDR3 reads CASSAGLAGAYEQYF. CDR3 in DNA: TGTGCCAGCAGCGCGGGACTAGCGGGAGCCTACGAGCAGTACTTC.

This chain links TRBV7-3 with TRBJ1-1, with D tentatively TRBD1 (6 bases). Trimming stripped 5 bases from V and 6 bases from J, with 22 bases between. Per the germline V gene, CDR1 is SGHTA and CDR2 is FQGTGA. The CDR3 consists of 16 residues. The DNA for the CDR3 is TGTGCCAGCAGCCCCACTAGGGGGGGACATGTGGCTGAAGCTTTCTTT. It specifies CASSPTRGGHVAEAFF.

This clone came up a few times. The CDR3 coding sequence is TGTGCCAGCAGGGGGGCACTTAGCTCTGGAAACACCATATATTTT. Protein: CASRGALSSGNTIYF. V gene TRBV7-9 combines with J gene TRBJ1-3, with D possibly TRBD1 on 6 matching bases. Trimming pared 6 bases from V and 0 bases from J, leaving 12 bases between. The CDR3 runs to 15 residues. Germline CDR1 SEHNR, CDR2 FQNEAQ (reference sequence).

The chain uses TRBV19 and TRBJ2-1; 12 bases match TRBD1. This CDR3 has 19 residues. Trimming cost V 7 bases and J 0 bases; bases outside gene matches: 13. Germline-derived CDR1 and CDR2 are LNHDA and SQIVND (reference sequence). The CDR3 bases are TGTGCCAGTACCCATTCCGGGACAGGGGGCCTCAGCTCCTACAATGAGCAGTTCTTC. This gives the protein CASTHSGTGGLSSYNEQFF.

This chain joins TRBV4-3 and TRBJ2-7; D possibly corresponds to TRBD2 (6 bases). The ends were cut back, 0 bases at V and 0 bases at J, with 12 bases in the middle. The CDR3 is 16 residues long. CDR1 and CDR2 from the germline V gene are LGHNA and YSLEER. This CDR3 reads CASSQEGTQLSYEQYF. In nucleotides, the CDR3 is TGCGCCAGCAGCCAAGAAGGGACTCAACTCTCCTACGAGCAGTACTTC.

This clone was detected only a few times. The chain recombines TRBV4-3 with TRBJ1-5; weak D call: TRBD1 (5 bases). Germline V lookup: CDR1 LGHNA, CDR2 YSLEER. Trimming removed 3 bases at V and 5 bases at J, with 8 bases between. The CDR3 loop spans 13 amino acids. CDR3 in amino acids: CASSQTVYQPQHF. Written as DNA, the CDR3 is TGCGCCAGCAGCCAGACAGTTTATCAGCCCCAGCATTTT.

CDR3 sequence (DNA): TGTGCCAGCAGCGCAGACGTCGGGGGCTACACCTTC. Protein: CASSADVGGYTF. The chain couples TRBV9 to TRBJ1-2; no reliable D call. Germline V CDR1 and CDR2: SGDLS, YYNGEE. This CDR3 spans 12 amino acids. V lost 3 bases and J 8 bases, leaving 11 bases between the germline ends.

This clone was counted between two and nine times. The V call is TRBV6-6, the J call TRBJ1-4, with a weak D call TRBD1 (5 bases). Germline V gives CDR1 MNHNY, CDR2 SVGAGI (reference sequence). Trimming left V 4 bases short and J 3 bases short, with 12 bases between. The CDR3 is 15 amino acids. The CDR3 loop reads CASSSPTAANEKLFF. The CDR3 DNA is TGTGCCAGCAGTTCCCCGACAGCTGCTAATGAAAAACTGTTTTTT.

The chain joins TRBV10-3 to TRBJ2-7; the match to TRBD1 covers 9 bases. The germline V gene has CDR1 ENHRY and CDR2 SYGVKD. This CDR3 has 15 residues. After removal of 0 bases from V and 4 bases from J, the junction contained 4 bases not matched to a gene. CDR3 in amino acids: CAISESMGTGYEQYF. DNA of the CDR3: TGTGCCATCAGTGAGTCAATGGGGACAGGGTACGAGCAGTACTTC.

This clone was counted only a few times. The CDR3 nucleotides are TGTGCCAGCAGTGGGCCCCACCGACAGGGAAGTCAGCCCCAGCATTTT. This codes for CASSGPHRQGSQPQHF. The genes are TRBV2 and TRBJ1-5; 7 nucleotides line up with TRBD1. Germline V gene data show CDR1 as SNHLY and CDR2 as FYNNEI. The junction had 12 bases not matched to a gene; V was cut back by 4 bases and J by 6 bases. The CDR3 runs to 16 residues.

CDR3 coding DNA: TGTGCCAGCAGCTTAGTCGGTGCAACTAATGAAAAACTGTTTTTT. It is translated as CASSLVGATNEKLFF. V is TRBV7-2 and J is TRBJ1-4, with D unresolved. Germline V gene sequence: CDR1 SGHTA, CDR2 FQGNSA. V was cut by 1 base and J by 0 bases, with 6 bases left in between. The CDR3 has 15 residues.

The rearrangement links TRBV11-2 to TRBJ2-5; TRBD1 is a possible D gene (6 bases). This CDR3 comprises 14 residues. The germline V gene encodes CDR1 SGHAT and CDR2 FQNNGV. The ends were cut back, 0 bases at V and 5 bases at J, with 10 bases in the middle. The CDR3 bases are TGTGCCAGCAGCTTAGACAGGGGTGCGGAGACCCAGTACTTC. Amino acid sequence: CASSLDRGAETQYF. Full variable domain (outside the CDR3, taken from reference TRBV11-2 and TRBJ2-5): EAGVAQSPRYKIIEKRQSVAFWCNPISGHATLYWYQQILGQGPKLLIQFQNNGVVDDSQLPKDRFSAERLKGVDSTLKIQPAKLEDSAVYLCASSLDRGAETQYFGPGTRLLVL.

The chain joins TRBV4-3 to TRBJ2-1; 7 bases align to TRBD1. CDR1 and CDR2 from the germline V gene are LGHNA and YSLEER. J lost 3 bases, V lost 4 bases, and 3 bases had no gene match. The CDR3 contains 14 residues. This chain's CDR3 is CASSRGDSYNEQFF. CDR3 coding DNA: TGCGCCAGCAGCCGAGGGGACAGCTACAATGAGCAGTTCTTC.

V and J are TRBV28 and TRBJ1-5, with 8 nucleotides matching TRBD1. The CDR3 sequence is 16 residues long. Trimming removed 3 bases from V and 7 bases from J; junction bases left unmatched: 11. Germline lookup yields CDR1 MDHEN and CDR2 SYDVKM. The chain's CDR3 is CASSFRSYRGTQPQHF. The CDR3 DNA reads as TGTGCCAGCAGTTTCCGGTCGTACAGGGGGACACAGCCCCAGCATTTT.

The chain carries TRBV3-1 (or the pseudogene TRBV3-2) and TRBJ1-2; perhaps TRBD1 as D (6 bases). Germline CDR1 LGHDT, CDR2 YNNKEL (reference sequence). The CDR3 has 13 residues. Trimming removed 4 bases at V and 5 bases at J, with 11 bases between. CDR3 amino acids: CASSRTATYGYTF. The CDR3 coding sequence is TGTGCCAGCAGCCGGACAGCAACGTATGGCTACACCTTC.

This rearrangement joins TRBV2 to TRBJ2-2; perhaps TRBD1 as D (5 bases). V lost 7 bases to trimming and J lost 0 bases, with 9 bases between them. Looked up from germline, CDR1 is SNHLY and CDR2 is FYNNEI. The CDR3 has 14 amino acids. The CDR3 spells CASNQGPNTGELFF. The CDR3 DNA reads TGTGCCAGCAATCAGGGTCCGAACACCGGGGAGCTGTTTTTT.

The rearrangement links TRBV5-6 to TRBJ2-5; weak D call: TRBD2 (6 bases). The V gene's germline CDR1 is SGHDT and CDR2 YYEEEE. The length of the CDR3 is 13 residues. Trimming cost V 2 bases and J 5 bases, with 10 bases left between them. The CDR3 loop is CASSFGGVETQYF. Written as DNA, the CDR3 is TGTGCCAGCAGCTTCGGGGGTGTCGAGACCCAGTACTTC.

The chain has TRBV5-6 and TRBJ1-1, with TRBD1 as a possible D gene (6 bases). There are 15 residues in the CDR3. Trimming took 1 base from V and 5 from J, leaving 15 bases between them. Germline-derived CDR1 and CDR2 are SGHDT and YYEEEE. The DNA for the CDR3 is TGTGCCAGCAGCTTGCTAAATACAGGGCGGACTGAAGCTTTCTTT. This gives the protein CASSLLNTGRTEAFF.

This chain uses TRBV6-2 or TRBV6-3 with TRBJ1-5, with D tentatively TRBD1 (5 bases). The CDR3 is made up of 16 amino acids. V shed 5 bases and J shed 0 bases, with 14 bases lying between them. Germline loops: CDR1 MNHEY, CDR2 SVGEGT. The chain's CDR3 is CASSPSGFHSNQPQHF. In DNA, the CDR3 is TGTGCCAGCAGTCCCTCAGGGTTTCATAGCAATCAGCCCCAGCATTTT.

The chain is built from TRBV5-1 and TRBJ1-1; 9 nucleotides agree with TRBD1. Trimming cost V 1 base and J 8 bases; bases outside gene matches: 3. From germline, CDR1 is SGHRS and CDR2 YFSETQ. The CDR3 spans 13 residues. In DNA form, the CDR3 reads TGCGCCAGCAGCTTGATAGGACAGGGGGAAGCTTTCTTT. This translates into CASSLIGQGEAFF. The full variable domain, with the rest looked up from reference TRBV5-1 and TRBJ1-1, is KAGVTQTPRYLIKTRGQQVTLSCSPISGHRSVSWYQQTPGQGLQFLFEYFSETQRNKGNFPGRFSGRQFSNSRSEMNVSTLELGDSALYLCASSLIGQGEAFFGQGTRLTVV.

This CDR3 reads CASSPPGATGNTIYF. The CDR3 bases are TGTGCCAGCTCACCACCGGGGGCTACTGGAAACACCATATATTTT. This chain links TRBV18 with TRBJ1-3; tentative D call: TRBD1 (6 bases). Germline V gene lookup returns CDR1 KGHSH and CDR2 LQKENI. The CDR3 consists of 15 residues. V gave up 0 bases and J gave up 2 bases, with 8 bases separating them. Filled out from reference TRBV18 and TRBJ1-3, the complete variable domain reads NAGVMQNPRHLVRRRGQEARLRCSPMKGHSHVYWYRQLPEEGLKFMVYLQKENIIDESGMPKERFSAEFPKEGPSILRIQQVVRGDSAAYFCASSPPGATGNTIYFGEGSWLTVV.

The chain joins TRBV5-1 to TRBJ2-3; 10 bases align to TRBD2. The trim removed 6 bases at V and 5 bases at J, leaving 6 bases unmatched. The length of the CDR3 is 14 residues. Germline CDR1 SGHRS, CDR2 YFSETQ. CDR3 sequence reads: CASNGLAGGDTQYF. The CDR3 DNA sequence: TGCGCCAGCAACGGATTAGCGGGAGGAGATACGCAGTATTTT.